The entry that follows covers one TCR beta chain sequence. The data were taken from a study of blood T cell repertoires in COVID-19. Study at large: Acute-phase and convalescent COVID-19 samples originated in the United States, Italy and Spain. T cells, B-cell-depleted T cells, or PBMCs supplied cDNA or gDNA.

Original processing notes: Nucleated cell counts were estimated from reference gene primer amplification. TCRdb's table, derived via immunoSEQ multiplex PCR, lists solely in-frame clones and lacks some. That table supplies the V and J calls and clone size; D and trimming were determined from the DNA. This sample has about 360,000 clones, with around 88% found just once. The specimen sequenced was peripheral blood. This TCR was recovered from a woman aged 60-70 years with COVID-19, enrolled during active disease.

The CDR3 spells CASSPQGTIYGYTF. Written as DNA, the CDR3 is TGTGCCAGCAGCCCACAGGGCACCATCTATGGCTACACCTTC. V usage is TRBV7-2 and J usage is TRBJ1-2, with D perhaps matching TRBD1 (6 bases). V was clipped by 5 bases and J by 4 bases, with 14 bases between them. Germline loops: CDR1 SGHTA, CDR2 FQGNSA. CDR3 length equals 14 residues.